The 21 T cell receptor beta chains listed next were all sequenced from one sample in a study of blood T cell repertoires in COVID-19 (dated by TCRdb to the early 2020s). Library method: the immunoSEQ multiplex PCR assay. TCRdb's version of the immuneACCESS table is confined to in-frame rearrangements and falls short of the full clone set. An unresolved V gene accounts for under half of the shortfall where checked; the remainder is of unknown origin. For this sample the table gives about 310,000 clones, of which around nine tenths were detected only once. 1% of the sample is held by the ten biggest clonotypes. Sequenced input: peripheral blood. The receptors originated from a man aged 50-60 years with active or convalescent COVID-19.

As DNA, the CDR3 is TGCGCCAGCAGCTTGGACGGGACTAATGAAAAACTGTTTTTT. Residues: CASSLDGTNEKLFF. The V call is TRBV5-1, the J call TRBJ1-4, with D hard to call. Germline CDR1 is SGHRS and CDR2 is YFSETQ. The CDR3 length is 14 residues. The V end was cut by 0 bases, the J end by 2 bases, with 5 bases between.

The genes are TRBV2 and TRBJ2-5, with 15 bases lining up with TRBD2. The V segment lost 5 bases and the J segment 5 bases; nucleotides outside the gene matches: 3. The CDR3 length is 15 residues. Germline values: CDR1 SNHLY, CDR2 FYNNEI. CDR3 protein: CASSRTSGREETQYF. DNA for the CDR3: TGTGCCAGCAGTAGGACTAGCGGGAGGGAGGAGACCCAGTACTTC.

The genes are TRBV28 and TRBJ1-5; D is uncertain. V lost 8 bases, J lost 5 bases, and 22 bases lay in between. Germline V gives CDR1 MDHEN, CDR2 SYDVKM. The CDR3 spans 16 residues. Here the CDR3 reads CASLFRGGRGDQPQHF. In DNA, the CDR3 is TGTGCCAGCCTCTTTCGGGGAGGCCGGGGAGATCAGCCCCAGCATTTT.

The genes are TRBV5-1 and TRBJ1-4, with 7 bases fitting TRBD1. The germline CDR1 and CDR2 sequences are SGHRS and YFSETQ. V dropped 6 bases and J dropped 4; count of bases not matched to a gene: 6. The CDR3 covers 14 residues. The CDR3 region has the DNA TGCGCCAGCAAGCAACAGGGGAATAATGAAAAACTGTTTTTT. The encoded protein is CASKQQGNNEKLFF.

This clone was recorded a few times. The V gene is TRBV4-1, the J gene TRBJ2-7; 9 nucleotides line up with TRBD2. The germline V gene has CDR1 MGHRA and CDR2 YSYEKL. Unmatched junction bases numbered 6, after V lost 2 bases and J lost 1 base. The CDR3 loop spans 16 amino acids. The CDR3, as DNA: TGCGCCAGCAGCCAAACCGGGACTAGCAGGTCCTACGAGCAGTACTTC. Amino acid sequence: CASSQTGTSRSYEQYF.

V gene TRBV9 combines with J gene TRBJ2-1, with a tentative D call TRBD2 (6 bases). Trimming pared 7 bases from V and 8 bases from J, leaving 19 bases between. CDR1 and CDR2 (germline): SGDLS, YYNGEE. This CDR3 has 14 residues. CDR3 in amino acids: CASQAGPFADEQFF. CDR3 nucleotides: TGTGCCAGCCAAGCGGGTCCGTTTGCGGATGAGCAGTTCTTC. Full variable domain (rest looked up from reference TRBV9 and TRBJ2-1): DSGVTQTPKHLITATGQRVTLRCSPRSGDLSVYWYQQSLDQGLQFLIQYYNGEERAKGNILERFSAQQFPDLHSELNLSSLELGDSALYFCASQAGPFADEQFFGPGTRLTVL.

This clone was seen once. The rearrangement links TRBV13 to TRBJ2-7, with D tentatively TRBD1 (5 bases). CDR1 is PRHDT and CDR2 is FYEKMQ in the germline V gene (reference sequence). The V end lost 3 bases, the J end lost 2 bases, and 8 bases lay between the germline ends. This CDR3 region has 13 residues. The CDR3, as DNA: TGTGCCAGCAGCTTTACAGGTCCCTACGAGCAGTACTTC. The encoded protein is CASSFTGPYEQYF. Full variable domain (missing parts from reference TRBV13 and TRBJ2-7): AAGVIQSPRHLIKEKRETATLKCYPIPRHDTVYWYQQGPGQDPQFLISFYEKMQSDKGSIPDRFSAQQFSDYHSELNMSSLELGDSALYFCASSFTGPYEQYFGPGTRLTVT.

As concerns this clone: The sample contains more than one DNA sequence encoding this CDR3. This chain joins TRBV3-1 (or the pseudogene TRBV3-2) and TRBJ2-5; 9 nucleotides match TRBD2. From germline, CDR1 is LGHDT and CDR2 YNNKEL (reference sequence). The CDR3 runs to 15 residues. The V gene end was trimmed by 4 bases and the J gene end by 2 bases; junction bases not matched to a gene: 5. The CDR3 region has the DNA TGTGCCAGCAGCCTTGGTCTAGCGGGGCAAGAGACCCAGTACTTC. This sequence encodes CASSLGLAGQETQYF.

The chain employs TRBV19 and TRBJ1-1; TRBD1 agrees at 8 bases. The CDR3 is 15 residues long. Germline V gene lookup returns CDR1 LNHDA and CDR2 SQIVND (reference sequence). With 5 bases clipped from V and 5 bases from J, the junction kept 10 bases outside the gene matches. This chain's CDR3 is CASSADPGGRTEAFF. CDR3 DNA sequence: TGTGCCAGTAGTGCCGATCCAGGGGGCAGGACTGAAGCTTTCTTT.

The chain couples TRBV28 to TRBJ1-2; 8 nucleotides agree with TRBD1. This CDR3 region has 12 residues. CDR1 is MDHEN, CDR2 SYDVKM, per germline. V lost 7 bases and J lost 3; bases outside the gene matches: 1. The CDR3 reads CASMTGDYGYTF. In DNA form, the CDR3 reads TGTGCCAGCATGACAGGGGACTATGGCTACACCTTC.

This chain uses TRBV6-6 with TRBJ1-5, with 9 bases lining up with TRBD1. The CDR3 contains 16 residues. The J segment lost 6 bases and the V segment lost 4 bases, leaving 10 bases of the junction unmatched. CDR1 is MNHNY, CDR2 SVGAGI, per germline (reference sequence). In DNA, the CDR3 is TGTGCCAGCAGTTTCATACAGGGGGCGCGCAGTCAGCCCCAGCATTTT. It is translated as CASSFIQGARSQPQHF.

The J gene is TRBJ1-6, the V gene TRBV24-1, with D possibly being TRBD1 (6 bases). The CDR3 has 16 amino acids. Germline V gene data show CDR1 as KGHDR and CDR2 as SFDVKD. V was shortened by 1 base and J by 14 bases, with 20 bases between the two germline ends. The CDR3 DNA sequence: TGTGCCACCAGTGATTTAACGGCAGGGGCTGGGGGGGCCCTCCACTTT. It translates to CATSDLTAGAGGALHF.

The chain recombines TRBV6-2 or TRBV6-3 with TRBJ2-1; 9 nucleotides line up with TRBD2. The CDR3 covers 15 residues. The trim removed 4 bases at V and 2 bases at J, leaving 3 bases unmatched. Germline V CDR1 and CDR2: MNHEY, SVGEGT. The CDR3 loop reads CASSLAGATYNEQFF. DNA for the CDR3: TGTGCCAGCAGTTTAGCGGGGGCTACCTACAATGAGCAGTTCTTC.

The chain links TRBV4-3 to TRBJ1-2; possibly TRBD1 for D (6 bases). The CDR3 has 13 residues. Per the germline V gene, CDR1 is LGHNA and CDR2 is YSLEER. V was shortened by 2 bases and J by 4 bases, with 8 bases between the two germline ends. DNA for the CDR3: TGCGCCAGCAGCCAATCGGACAGCTATGGCTACACCTTC. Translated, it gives CASSQSDSYGYTF.

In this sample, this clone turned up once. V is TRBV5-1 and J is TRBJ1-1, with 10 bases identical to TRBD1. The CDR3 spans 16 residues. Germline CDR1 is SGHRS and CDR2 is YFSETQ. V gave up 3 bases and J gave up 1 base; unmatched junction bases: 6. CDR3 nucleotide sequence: TGCGCCAGCAGCTCATACCGGGACAGGGGGAACACTGAAGCTTTCTTT. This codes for CASSSYRDRGNTEAFF. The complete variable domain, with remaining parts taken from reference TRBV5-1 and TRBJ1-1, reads KAGVTQTPRYLIKTRGQQVTLSCSPISGHRSVSWYQQTPGQGLQFLFEYFSETQRNKGNFPGRFSGRQFSNSRSEMNVSTLELGDSALYLCASSSYRDRGNTEAFFGQGTRLTVV.

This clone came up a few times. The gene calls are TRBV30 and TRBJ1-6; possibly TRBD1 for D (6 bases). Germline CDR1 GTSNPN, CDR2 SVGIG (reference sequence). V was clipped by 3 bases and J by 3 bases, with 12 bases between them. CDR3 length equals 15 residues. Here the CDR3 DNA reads TGTGCCTGGAGGAGGGGGTCTAACTATAATTCACCCCTCCACTTT. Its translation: CAWRRGSNYNSPLHF.

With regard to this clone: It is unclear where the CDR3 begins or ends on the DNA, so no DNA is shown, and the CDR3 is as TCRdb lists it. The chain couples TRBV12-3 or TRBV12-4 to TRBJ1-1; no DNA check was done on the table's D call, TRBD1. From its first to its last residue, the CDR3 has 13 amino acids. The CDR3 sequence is CASSFLAGERAFF.

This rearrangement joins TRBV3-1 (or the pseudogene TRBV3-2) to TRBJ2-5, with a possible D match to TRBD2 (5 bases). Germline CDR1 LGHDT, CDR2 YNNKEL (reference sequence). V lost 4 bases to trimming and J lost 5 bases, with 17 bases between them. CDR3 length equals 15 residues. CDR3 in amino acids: CASSPLSRSGETQYF. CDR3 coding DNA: TGTGCCAGCAGCCCCCTGTCCCGGAGCGGTGAGACCCAGTACTTC.

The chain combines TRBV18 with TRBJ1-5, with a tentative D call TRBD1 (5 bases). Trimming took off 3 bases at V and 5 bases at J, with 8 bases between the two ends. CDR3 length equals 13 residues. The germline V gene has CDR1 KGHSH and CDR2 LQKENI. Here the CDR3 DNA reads TGTGCCAGCTCACCGGGGGGAGATCAGCCCCAGCATTTT. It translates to CASSPGGDQPQHF.

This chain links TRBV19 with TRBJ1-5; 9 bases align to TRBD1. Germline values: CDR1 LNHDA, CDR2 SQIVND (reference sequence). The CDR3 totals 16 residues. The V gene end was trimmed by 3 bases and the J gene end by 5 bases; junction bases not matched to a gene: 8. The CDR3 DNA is TGTGCCAGTAGTATCCTCGCTACAGGGGGCTATCAGCCCCAGCATTTT. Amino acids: CASSILATGGYQPQHF.

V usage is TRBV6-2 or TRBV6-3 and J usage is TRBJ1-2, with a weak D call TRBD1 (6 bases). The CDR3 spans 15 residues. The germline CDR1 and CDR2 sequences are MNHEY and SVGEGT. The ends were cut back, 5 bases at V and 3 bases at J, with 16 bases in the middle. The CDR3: CASSADLTGYYGYTF. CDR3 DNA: TGTGCCAGCAGTGCGGACCTAACAGGGTACTATGGCTACACCTTC.